Below, one T cell receptor (beta chain) is given with its context. No cognate antigen has been identified for it. No base qualities exist here, and no much larger clone lies one base off it. TCR CDR3 regions were amplified from genomic DNA by multiplex PCR using the deep immunoSEQ assay. Extracted genomic DNA from each cell subset was distributed evenly across all wells of several immunoSEQ 96-well plates, and each plate was treated as a replicate. For sorted subsets, around 200 ng genomic DNA, equal to about 30,000 T cell genomes, was loaded into each replicate PCR. The purified libraries were quantified using a Qubit 3.0 fluorometer, sized with a Bioanalyzer 2100, and then quantified again using the KAPA Library Quantification kit. Every immunoSEQ 96-well plate was sequenced on a dedicated single-read 150-cycle Illumina NextSeq 550 flow cell. Under the source paper's analysis protocol: Because only junctional sequences without quality scores were contained in the immunoSEQ output, filtering matching that applied to full-length reads could not be performed. To assign V/J genes and CDR3, sequences were annotated using PyIR, a Python wrapper for IgBLAST v1.9, with IMGT germline references. Reads with weak V/J assignments (E-value above 1e-6), missing CDR3, stop codons, out-of-frame junctions, or ambiguous translated residues were removed. V3J clonotypes were defined as sequences sharing an identical inferred V gene, J gene, and CDR3 amino acid sequence. The percentage overlap between two repertoires was calculated by dividing the number of shared unique clonotypes by the size of the smaller repertoire. Repertoire richness was assessed with RTK rarefaction, the Chao1 estimator, and Recon v2.1 estimates of unobserved clonotypes. Generation probabilities were computed with OLGA for all TCRbeta clonotypes obtained by the gDNA method from a few donors. In its TCRdb copy, this immuneACCESS table keeps in-frame sequences only and misses some clones. Where compared with another copy, unresolved V genes explain less than half of these, and the others have no known cause. That table is the source of V, J and clone size, and D and trimming were worked out from the DNA. This sample is represented by 2 million to 2.5 million clones; nearly 97% of them were singletons. The biggest ten clones account for approximately 0.13% of the sample.

This sample stems from a study of shared clonotypes between healthy human individuals (dated by TCRdb to the early 2020s). Notes on the research overall: A couple of women and a few men aged 18 to 49 years were included in the cohort. Per donor, three plates each were used for CD4 naive and CD4 memory, two for CD8 naive, and one for CD8 memory. Blood TCR repertoires of roughly five healthy adults were deeply sequenced to estimate repertoire size and the extent of clonotype sharing between individuals. To increase sequencing depth and limit assay-specific biases, different laboratories used diverse techniques to prepare libraries and sequence TCR repertoires. Leukapheresis yielded between about 0.94 and 8.9 billion PBMCs per donor. What the study reported, not specific to this receptor: Based on pairwise subsampling, the degree of clonotype sharing among donors was expected to be affected by sequencing depth. Sampling was restricted to blood, and TCR repertoires in tissues likely differ from the TCR repertoires found in blood. Estimated clonotype richness was generally larger for naive than for memory subsets. When several donors were compared, the shared fraction of clonotypes was about 5% for naive CD4, over 3% for naive CD8, 2.3% for memory CD4, and roughly 0.43% for memory CD8. The genetic and exposure-history diversity represented was limited by the small number of donors. Incomplete sequencing was indicated by rarefaction of sorted-subset datasets, despite the large sequencing depth. Clonotypes shared by all four sorted-subset donors showed higher generation probabilities than non-shared clonotypes.

At the junction V is shortened by 2 bases and J by 4 bases; bases outside the gene matches: 6. Sequences KGHSH (CDR1) and LQKENI (CDR2) are obtained from the germline V gene. The CDR3 holds 16 amino acids from the cysteine to the phenylalanine. Just CDR3 DNA is preserved here, 48 bases in frame from base 1. The donors were healthy, HIV-negative adults with no recently reported acute infections or vaccinations. Every donor was a Caucasian adult living in Nashville, Tennessee, USA. Magnetic negative selection was used to enrich CD4+ T cells, after which naive cells were positively selected on CD45RA and the negative fraction became the memory subset. After blood collection by leukapheresis, PBMCs were isolated using Ficoll-Histopaque density gradient centrifugation and then cryopreserved in the vapor phase of liquid nitrogen. Analytical flow cytometry was used to check the purity and quantity of every magnetically sorted T cell population. Genomic DNA was isolated from each sorted fraction and quantified by UV absorbance on a Nanodrop 2000c.

The sample consisted of naive CD4+ T cells sorted from blood. This sample's cell subset or site label indicates: CD45RA+ positively selected. The V and J genes are TRBV18 and TRBJ2-3; 10 junctional bases match TRBD2. This TCR was sampled from a man between 18 and 35 years old in good health. The sequenced DNA: TGTGCCAGCTCACCATCCGGAGCGGGAGGGCCAGATACGCAGTATTTT. It specifies CASSPSGAGGPDTQYF. With all but the CDR3 taken from the reference TRBV18 and TRBJ2-3 genes, the full variable domain is: NAGVMQNPRHLVRRRGQEARLRCSPMKGHSHVYWYRQLPEEGLKFMVYLQKENIIDESGMPKERFSAEFPKEGPSILRIQQVVRGDSAAYFCASSPSGAGGPDTQYFGPGTRLTVL.